This T cell receptor beta chain was obtained from a study of OX40 agonist ivuxolimab in advanced cancers. Assay used: immunoSEQ multiplex PCR; TCRdb lists only in-frame clones, some missing. The data contain about 37,000 clones, roughly nine tenths of them singletons. The CDR3 runs 16 residues. The J segment lost 5 bases and the V segment lost 2 bases, leaving 8 bases of the junction unmatched. Germline V gene data show CDR1 as MNHNS and CDR2 as SASEGT. This sample comprised CD4+ or CD8+ T cells sorted from blood, obtained in a trial of the OX40 agonist ivuxolimab. This clonotype originated in an adult with an advanced solid tumor such as melanoma, head and neck, liver or kidney cancer. The rearrangement uses TRBV6-1 and TRBJ2-1, with 8 bases identical to TRBD2. CDR3 sequence reads: CASSEREAGVHNEQFF. The CDR3 DNA is TGTGCCAGCAGTGAACGGGAAGCGGGGGTCCACAATGAGCAGTTCTTC.